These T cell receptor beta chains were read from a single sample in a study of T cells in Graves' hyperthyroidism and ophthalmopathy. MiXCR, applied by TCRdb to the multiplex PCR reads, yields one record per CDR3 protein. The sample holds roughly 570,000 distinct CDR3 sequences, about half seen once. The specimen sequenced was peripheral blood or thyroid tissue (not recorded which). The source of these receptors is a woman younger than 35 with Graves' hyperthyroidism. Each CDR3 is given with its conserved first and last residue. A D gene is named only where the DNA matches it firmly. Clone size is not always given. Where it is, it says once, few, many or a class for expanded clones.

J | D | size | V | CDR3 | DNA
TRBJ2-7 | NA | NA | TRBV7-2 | CASSLGGGIEQYF | TGTGCCAGCAGCTTAGGAGGTGGGATCGAGCAGTACTTC
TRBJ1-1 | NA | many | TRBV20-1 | CSARRAGVYTEAFF | TGCAGTGCTAGACGGGCAGGGGTTTACACTGAAGCTTTCTTT
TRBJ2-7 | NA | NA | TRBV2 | CASSLKGSYKQYF | TGTGCCAGCAGTTTAAAAGGGTCCTACAAGCAGTACTTC
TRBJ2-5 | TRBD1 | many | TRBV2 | CASPGTGGDIETQYF | TGTGCCAGCCCTGGGACAGGGGGCGATATCGAGACCCAGTACTTC
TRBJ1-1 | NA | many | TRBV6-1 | CASRVGQTNTEAFF | TGTGCCAGCAGGGTCGGACAGACGAACACTGAAGCTTTCTTT
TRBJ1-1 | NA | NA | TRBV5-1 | CASSLEGVSEAFF | TGCGCCAGCAGCTTGGAGGGAGTGAGTGAAGCTTTCTTT
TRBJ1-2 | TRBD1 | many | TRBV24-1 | CATSDPGQGLYGYTF | TGTGCCACCAGTGACCCAGGACAGGGACTCTATGGCTACACCTTC
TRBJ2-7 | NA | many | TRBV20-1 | CSAGTGWSSYEQYF | TGCAGTGCTGGGACTGGGTGGAGCTCCTACGAGCAGTACTTC
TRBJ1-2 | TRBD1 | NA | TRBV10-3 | CAISESAGGGYGYTF | TGTGCCATCAGTGAGTCGGCAGGGGGTGGCTATGGCTACACCTTC
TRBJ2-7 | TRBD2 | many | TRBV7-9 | CASSPLVSGSYEQYF | TGTGCCAGCAGCCCCCTGGTTAGCGGGAGCTACGAGCAGTACTTC
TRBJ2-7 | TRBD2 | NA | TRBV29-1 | CSVSGTSGRDIAYEQYF | TGCAGCGTGAGTGGGACTAGCGGGAGGGATATAGCCTACGAGCAGTACTTC
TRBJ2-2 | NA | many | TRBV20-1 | CSASPRGRVSGELFF | TGCAGTGCTAGTCCTCGGGGCCGGGTGTCCGGGGAGCTGTTTTTT
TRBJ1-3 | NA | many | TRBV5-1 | CASSLGTAPGNTIYF | TGCGCCAGCAGCTTGGGAACAGCGCCGGGGAACACCATATATTTT
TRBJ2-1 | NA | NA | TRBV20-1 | CSADHYNEQFF | TGCAGCGCTGACCATTACAATGAGCAGTTCTTC
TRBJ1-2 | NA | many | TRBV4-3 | CASSQRDLGGYTF | TGCGCCAGCAGCCAGCGGGATCTCGGAGGCTACACCTTC
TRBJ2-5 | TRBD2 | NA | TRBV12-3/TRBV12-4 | CASMSGGSNETQYF | TGTGCCAGCATGTCCGGCGGGAGTAATGAGACCCAGTACTTC
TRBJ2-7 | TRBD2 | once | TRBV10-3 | CAISEWGTSGNHEQYF | TGTGCCATCAGTGAATGGGGGACTAGCGGGAACCACGAGCAGTACTTC
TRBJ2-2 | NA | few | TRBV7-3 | CASSLQSGELFF | TGTGCCAGCAGCCTGCAGTCCGGGGAGCTGTTTTTT
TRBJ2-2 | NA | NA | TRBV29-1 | CSVEDPVGGGAGTGELFF | TGCAGCGTTGAAGATCCAGTGGGTGGGGGCGCGGGCACCGGGGAGCTGTTTTTT
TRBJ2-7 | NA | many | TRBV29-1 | CSVGSTGDSYEQYF | TGCAGCGTTGGATCGACAGGTGACTCCTACGAGCAGTACTTC
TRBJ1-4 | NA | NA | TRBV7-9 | CASSLGGGLFF | TGTGCCAGCAGCTTAGGAGGGGGACTGTTTTTT
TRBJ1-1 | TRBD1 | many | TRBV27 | CASSAGTDEAFF | TGTGCCAGCAGCGCCGGGACAGATGAAGCTTTCTTT
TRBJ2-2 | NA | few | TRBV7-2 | CASSGEGLQRRNTGELFF | TGTGCCAGCAGCGGCGAGGGGCTACAGCGAAGGAACACCGGGGAGCTGTTTTTT
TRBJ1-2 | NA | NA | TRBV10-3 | CASSYSGYGYGHTF | TGTGCCAGCAGTTACTCGGGGTACGGCTATGGCCACACCTTC
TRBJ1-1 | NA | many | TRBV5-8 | CASSFGGDTEAFF | TGTGCCAGCAGCTTCGGAGGGGACACTGAAGCTTTCTTT
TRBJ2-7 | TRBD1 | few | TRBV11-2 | CASRSDRVNEQYF | TGCGCCAGCAGATCAGACAGGGTCAACGAGCAGTACTTC
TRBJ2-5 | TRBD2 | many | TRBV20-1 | CSAPAAGRPYQETQYF | TGCAGTGCTCCCGCAGCGGGAAGACCATACCAAGAGACCCAGTACTTC
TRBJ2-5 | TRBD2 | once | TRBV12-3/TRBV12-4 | CASGWAGGGKTQYF | TGTGCCAGCGGCTGGGCCGGGGGGGGCAAGACCCAGTACTTC
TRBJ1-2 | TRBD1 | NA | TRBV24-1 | CATSTGTENYGYTF | TGTGCCACCTCGACAGGGACGGAGAACTATGGCTACACCTTC
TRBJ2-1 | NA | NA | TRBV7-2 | CASSLKTSSYNEQFF | TGTGCCAGCAGCTTAAAGACCAGCTCCTACAATGAGCAGTTCTTC
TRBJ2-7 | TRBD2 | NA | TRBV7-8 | CASSPPGLAKTYEQYF | TGTGCCAGCTCACCACCGGGACTAGCGAAAACCTACGAGCAGTACTTC
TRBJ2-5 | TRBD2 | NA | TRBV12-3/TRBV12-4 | CASSSTSGTTSETQYF | TGTGCCAGCAGTTCGACTAGCGGGACTACTTCTGAGACCCAGTACTTC
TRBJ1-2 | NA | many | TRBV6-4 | CASRQTDYGYTF | TGTGCCAGCAGACAAACCGACTATGGCTACACCTTC
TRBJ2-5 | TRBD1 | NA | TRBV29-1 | CSARRTGLQTQYF | TGCAGCGCCAGGAGGACAGGGTTACAGACCCAGTACTTC
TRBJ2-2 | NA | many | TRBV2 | CASSAAGSNTGELFF | TGTGCCAGCAGTGCCGCGGGATCGAACACCGGGGAGCTGTTTTTT
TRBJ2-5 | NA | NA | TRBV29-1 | CSVEVQDKNTGEQGETQYF | TGCAGCGTTGAAGTTCAGGACAAGAACACCGGGGAGCAGGGAGAGACCCAGTACTTC
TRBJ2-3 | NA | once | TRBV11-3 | CASSIGGLRGDTQYF | TGTGCCAGCAGTATAGGGGGACTTCGAGGAGATACGCAGTATTTT
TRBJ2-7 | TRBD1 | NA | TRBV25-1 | CASRDSLSYEQYF | TGTGCCAGCCGGGACAGCCTCTCCTACGAGCAGTACTTC
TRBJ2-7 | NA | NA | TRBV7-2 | CASSHSRGSEQYF | TGTGCCAGCAGCCACTCCAGGGGCTCCGAGCAGTACTTC
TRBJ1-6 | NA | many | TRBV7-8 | CASSLGQAGNSPLHF | TGTGCCAGCAGCTTAGGACAGGCGGGAAATTCACCCCTCCACTTT
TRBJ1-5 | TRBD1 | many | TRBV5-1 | CASRAGTGGASNQPQHF | TGCGCCAGCAGGGCGGGGACAGGGGGCGCGAGCAATCAGCCCCAGCATTTT
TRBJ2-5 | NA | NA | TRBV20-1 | CSARDGYF | TGCAGTGCCCGAGACGGGTACTTC
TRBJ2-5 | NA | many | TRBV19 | CASSPSLSETQYF | TGTGCCAGTAGTCCCAGCTTATCCGAGACCCAGTACTTC
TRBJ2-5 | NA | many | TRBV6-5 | CASSLVGDWETQYF | TGTGCCAGCAGTTTGGTGGGAGACTGGGAGACCCAGTACTTC
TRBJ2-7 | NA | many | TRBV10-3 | CATGGGEPYEQYF | TGTGCCACGGGTGGCGGGGAGCCCTACGAGCAGTACTTC
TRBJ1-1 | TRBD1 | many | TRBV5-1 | CASSQDRTGAFF | TGCGCCAGCAGCCAGGACAGGACGGGAGCTTTCTTT